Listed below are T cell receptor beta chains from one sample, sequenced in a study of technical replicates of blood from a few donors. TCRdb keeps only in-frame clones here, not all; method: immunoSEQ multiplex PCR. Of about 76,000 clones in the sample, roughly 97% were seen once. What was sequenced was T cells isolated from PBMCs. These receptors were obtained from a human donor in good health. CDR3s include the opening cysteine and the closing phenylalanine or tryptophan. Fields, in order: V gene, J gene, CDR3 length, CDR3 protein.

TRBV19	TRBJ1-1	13	CASSMNRDTEAFF
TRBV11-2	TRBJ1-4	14	CASSSLQGTEKLFF
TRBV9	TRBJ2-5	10	CASNGETQYF
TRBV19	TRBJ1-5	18	CASRPEARSFYSNQPQHF
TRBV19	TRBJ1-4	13	CASSIGTGEKLFF
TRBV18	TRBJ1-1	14	CASSPERLLDRSFF
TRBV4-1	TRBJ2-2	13	CASSQVVTGELFF
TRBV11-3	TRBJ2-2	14	CASRSQGASGELFF
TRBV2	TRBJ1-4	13	CASKLEGAEKLFF
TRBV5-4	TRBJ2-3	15	CASSLPSEGEDTQYF
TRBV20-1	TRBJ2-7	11	CSAREYYEQYF
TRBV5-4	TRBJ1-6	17	CASSLGAGSSYNSPLHF
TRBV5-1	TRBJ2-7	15	CASSLLPLGVDEQYF
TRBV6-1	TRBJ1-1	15	CASSPTRGENTEAFF
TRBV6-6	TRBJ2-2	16	CASSLLGPSNTGELFF
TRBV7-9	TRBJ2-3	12	CASSLGRDTQYF
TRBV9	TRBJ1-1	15	CASSATGSGNTEAFF
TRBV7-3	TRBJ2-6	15	CASSFYPSGANVLTF
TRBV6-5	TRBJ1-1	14	CASSSLRGNTEAFF
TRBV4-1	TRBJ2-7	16	CASSQEIGTGSYEQYF
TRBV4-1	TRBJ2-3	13	CASSQEEGDTQYF
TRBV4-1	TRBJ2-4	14	CASSHRDMGNIQYF
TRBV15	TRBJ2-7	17	CATSRKTPGQGADEQYF
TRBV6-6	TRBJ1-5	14	CASSYTGSNQPQHF
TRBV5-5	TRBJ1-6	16	CASSLTTVSYNSPLHF
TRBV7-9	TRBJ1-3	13	CASSPGGRNTIYF
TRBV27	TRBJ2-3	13	CASSWEGTDTQYF
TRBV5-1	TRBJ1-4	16	CASSLNWRATNEKLFF
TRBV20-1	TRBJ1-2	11	CSASGFRGYTF
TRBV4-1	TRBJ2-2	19	CASSPYPTSGVSGTGELFF
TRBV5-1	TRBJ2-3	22	CASSPLRDLAGKDLFVADTQYF
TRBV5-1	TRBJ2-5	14	CASSFEQGGETQYF
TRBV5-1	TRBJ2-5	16	CASSLPSSEGRETQYF
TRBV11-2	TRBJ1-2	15	CASSRLGRVEERYTF
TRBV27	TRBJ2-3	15	CASSLGPASTDTQYF
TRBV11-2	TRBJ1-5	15	CASSVREGGNQPQHF